This T cell receptor beta chain appears in the sequencing data of a study of T cells in Graves' hyperthyroidism and ophthalmopathy. Study-wide points: For ophthalmopathy, model prediction preceded onset by a median 6.5 months.

Trimming removed 5 bases at V and 2 bases at J, with 16 bases between. This CDR3 is 16 amino acids long. Germline CDR1 SGHTA, CDR2 FQGTGA. Amplified TCR beta CDR3 regions derived from RNA transcripts. In the first-round RT-PCR of the TCR CDR3, the HTBI primer set was used. TCRdb reprocessed the multiplex PCR reads with MiXCR, giving one entry per CDR3 protein. There are around 520,000 distinct CDR3 sequences in the sample; about an eighth occur only once, and 17% lies in the top ten. The study defined stable Graves' hyperthyroidism as no ophthalmopathy progression within 18 months. At least ten counts were recorded for this clonotype. The antigen is unknown.

V is TRBV7-3 and J is TRBJ2-1; maybe TRBD1 (6 bases). The TCR sequence derives from a woman aged 18-29 years with Graves' hyperthyroidism. The material sequenced was blood. DNA for the CDR3: TGTGCCAGCAGCCTCTTGCAGGGGCCGACCTACAATGAGCAGTTCTTC. It encodes CASSLLQGPTYNEQFF.